The 14 T cell receptor beta chains given below trace back to one sample, sequenced in a study of response to subunit inactivated influenza vaccine. From the RT-PCR reads, TCRdb called clonotypes with MiXCR, one entry per CDR3 protein. The sample includes around 790,000 distinct CDR3 sequences, approximately 22% of them seen just once. Sequencing used PBMCs from blood, obtained 4 to 6 days after vaccination. Receptors originate from a man between 50 and 59 years old who received an inactivated influenza vaccine.

In its sample, this clonotype was seen a few times. The chain couples TRBV12-3 or TRBV12-4 to TRBJ2-7; TRBD2 agrees at 7 bases. Trimming cost V 3 bases and J 4 bases; bases outside gene matches: 12. This CDR3 spans 16 amino acids. CDR3 residues: CASSFWRGSPAYEQYF. The DNA of the CDR3 is TGTGCCAGCAGTTTTTGGCGGGGGAGCCCCGCGTACGAGCAGTACTTC.

The chain has TRBV20-1 and TRBJ2-2, with D possibly being TRBD2 (7 bases). With 2 bases removed from V and 6 bases from J, the gap between germline ends came to 19 bases. CDR1 and CDR2 (germline): DFQATT, SNEGSKA (reference sequence). CDR3 size: 16 residues. CDR3 DNA sequence: TGCAGTGCTAGATTATTACGGGGGGCAGGGGCCGGGGAGCTGTTTTTT. Its translation: CSARLLRGAGAGELFF.

This clonotype was picked up a small number of times. The CDR3 DNA is TGTGCCAGCAGTTACCGGGGACTAGGTCAGGTTCAGTACTTC. Translating it yields CASSYRGLGQVQYF. The chain couples TRBV6-2 or TRBV6-3 to TRBJ2-4, with 8 bases aligning to TRBD2. V was clipped by 2 bases and J by 11 bases; unmatched bases: 8. CDR1 is MNHEY, CDR2 SVGEGT, per germline. The CDR3 is 14 amino acids.

The chain joins TRBV11-2 to TRBJ2-3, with TRBD1 as a possible D gene (6 bases). V was shortened by 6 bases and J by 0 bases, with 10 bases between the two germline ends. Germline V gene sequence: CDR1 SGHAT, CDR2 FQNNGV. This CDR3 has 14 amino acids. The CDR3 loop is CASRFDRSTDTQYF. The CDR3 coding sequence is TGTGCCAGCAGATTCGACAGGAGCACAGATACGCAGTATTTT.

This clonotype appeared a few times. V gene TRBV7-8 combines with J gene TRBJ2-7, with 10 bases identical to TRBD2. The CDR3 has 15 amino acids. Germline CDR1 reads SGHVS; CDR2 reads FQNEAQ. Trimming at V came to 1 base and at J to 6 bases, leaving 6 bases not matched to a gene. The CDR3 region has the DNA TGTGCCAGCAGCTTAGTTCCTAGCGGGAGACCCGAGCAGTACTTC. Translating it yields CASSLVPSGRPEQYF.

The J gene is TRBJ2-3, the V gene TRBV5-6, with a possible D match to TRBD2 (5 bases). This CDR3 contains 15 residues. From germline, CDR1 is SGHDT and CDR2 YYEEEE. V was trimmed by 2 bases and J by 0 bases, leaving 10 bases between them. This CDR3 is CASSFRLASTDTQYF. The CDR3 DNA follows: TGTGCCAGCAGCTTTCGGCTAGCTAGCACAGATACGCAGTATTTT. Full variable domain (outside the CDR3, taken from reference TRBV5-6 and TRBJ2-3): DAGVTQSPTHLIKTRGQQVTLRCSPKSGHDTVSWYQQALGQGPQFIFQYYEEEERQRGNFPDRFSGHQFPNYSSELNVNALLLGDSALYLCASSFRLASTDTQYFGPGTRLTVL.

This clonotype was seen a handful of times. The V and J genes are TRBV4-1 and TRBJ1-1; 9 bases agree with TRBD1. The CDR3 runs 17 residues. Trimming removed 4 bases from V and 0 bases from J; junction bases left unmatched: 9. Germline V lookup: CDR1 MGHRA, CDR2 YSYEKL. The CDR3 DNA is TGCGCCAGCAGCCCCAACCGGGACAGGGTTATGAACACTGAAGCTTTCTTT. Its protein product is CASSPNRDRVMNTEAFF.

This sequence joins TRBV5-5 and TRBJ2-1; no reliable D call. Germline loops: CDR1 SGHKS, CDR2 YYEKEE (reference sequence). This CDR3 spans 16 amino acids. Trimming stripped 4 bases from V and 2 bases from J, with 16 bases between. The CDR3 DNA follows: TGTGCCAGCAGCCCCATGGGGTACCTAACCTACAATGAGCAGTTCTTC. The encoded protein is CASSPMGYLTYNEQFF.

This CDR3 reads CSVDLGGAGTEAFF. Here the CDR3 DNA reads TGCAGCGTTGATTTAGGGGGAGCGGGCACTGAAGCTTTCTTT. The chain is built from TRBV29-1 and TRBJ1-1; tentative D call: TRBD1 (6 bases). In germline, CDR1 is SQVTM, CDR2 ANQGSEA. This CDR3 has 14 amino acids. The V end lost 3 bases, the J end lost 4 bases, and 15 bases lay between the germline ends. The complete variable domain, with remaining parts taken from reference TRBV29-1 and TRBJ1-1, reads SAVISQKPSRDICQRGTSLTIQCQVDSQVTMMFWYRQQPGQSLTLIATANQGSEATYESGFVIDKFPISRPNLTFSTLTVSNMSPEDSSIYLCSVDLGGAGTEAFFGQGTRLTVV.

V gene TRBV4-2 combines with J gene TRBJ2-1; D may be TRBD1 (5 bases). With 1 base removed from V and 5 bases from J, the gap between germline ends came to 15 bases. In germline, CDR1 is LGHNA, CDR2 YNFKEQ. The CDR3 totals 16 residues. The CDR3 here is CASSQVSTASNNEQFF. In nucleotides, the CDR3 is TGTGCCAGCAGCCAAGTATCGACAGCAAGCAACAATGAGCAGTTCTTC.

The genes are TRBV7-9 and TRBJ2-2; D not certain. V was clipped by 1 base and J by 5 bases, with 11 bases between them. Germline CDR1 reads SEHNR; CDR2 reads FQNEAQ (reference sequence). This CDR3 region has 15 residues. CDR3 protein: CASSLDGLRTGELFF. The CDR3 DNA reads TGTGCCAGCAGCTTAGATGGCCTGAGGACCGGGGAGCTGTTTTTT.

This clonotype is a singleton in its sample. This chain uses TRBV7-2 with TRBJ2-7; no clear D. V lost 0 bases and J 1 base, leaving 13 bases between the germline ends. Germline V gene data show CDR1 as SGHTA and CDR2 as FQGNSA. The CDR3 spans 16 residues. The CDR3 sequence: CASSLAIGAGSYEQYF. The CDR3 DNA is TGTGCCAGCAGCTTAGCGATTGGAGCCGGATCCTACGAGCAGTACTTC. Full variable domain (rest looked up from reference TRBV7-2 and TRBJ2-7): GAGVSQSPSNKVTEKGKDVELRCDPISGHTALYWYRQSLGQGLEFLIYFQGNSAPDKSGLPSDRFSAERTGGSVSTLTIQRTQQEDSAVYLCASSLAIGAGSYEQYFGPGTRLTVT.

This clonotype came up once. This CDR3 reads CASSLGGPNPLETQYF. DNA of the CDR3: TGTGCCAGCAGCCTGGGAGGACCAAACCCCTTGGAGACCCAGTACTTC. The chain couples TRBV4-2 to TRBJ2-5, with D perhaps TRBD2 (6 bases). In germline, CDR1 is LGHNA, CDR2 YNFKEQ. CDR3 size: 16 residues. Trimming took off 4 bases at V and 5 bases at J, with 20 bases between the two ends.

In this sample, this clonotype turned up a few times. The J gene is TRBJ2-1, the V gene TRBV29-1, with D hard to call. CDR3 length: 10 residues. Trimming removed 4 bases at V and 10 bases at J, with 8 bases between. Germline V gene data show CDR1 as SQVTM and CDR2 as ANQGSEA. CDR3 region: CSVGLGEQFF. The CDR3 region has the DNA TGCAGCGTTGGGCTCGGGGAGCAGTTCTTC.